The 25 T cell receptor beta chains below come from one sample, sequenced in a study of T cell responses to AZD1222 COVID-19 vaccine. Some clones are missing from TCRdb's copy, which holds only in-frame ones; the method was immunoSEQ multiplex PCR. The table lists around 110,000 clones, 87% of them singletons. Sample: peripheral blood, taken on day 0 of AZD1222 vaccination. Every receptor here comes from an adult in good health.

V and J are TRBV14 and TRBJ1-5; no clear D. V gave up 4 bases and J gave up 0 bases, with 16 bases separating them. This CDR3 has 17 residues. CDR1 and CDR2 from the germline V gene are SGHDN and FVKESK. The CDR3 bases are TGTGCCAGCAGCCGTGGACGTGTGGATTATAGCAATCAGCCCCAGCATTTT. Protein: CASSRGRVDYSNQPQHF.

CDR3 DNA sequence: TGTGCCAGCAGTTTCAACGGGAGGGCAACCTACGAGCAGTACTTC. Its translation is CASSFNGRATYEQYF. The chain employs TRBV28 and TRBJ2-7, with 8 nucleotides matching TRBD2. The length of the CDR3 is 15 residues. The V gene end was trimmed by 3 bases and the J gene end by 2 bases; junction bases not matched to a gene: 6. Germline lookup yields CDR1 MDHEN and CDR2 SYDVKM.

Regarding this clone: Other nucleotide sequences in the sample specify the same CDR3. The J gene is TRBJ1-5, the V gene TRBV5-1, with 9 bases fitting TRBD1. The CDR3 consists of 15 residues. V gave up 4 bases and J gave up 0 bases; unmatched junction bases: 2. CDR1 and CDR2 (germline): SGHRS, YFSETQ. CDR3 residues: CASSRTGDSNQPQHF. The DNA for the CDR3 is TGCGCCAGCAGCCGGACAGGGGATAGCAATCAGCCCCAGCATTTT.

This clone is medium-sized in the sample. This chain joins TRBV7-6 and TRBJ1-4, with 10 bases lining up with TRBD1. The CDR3 has 17 amino acids. Germline V CDR1 and CDR2: SGHVS, FNYEAQ. The V gene end was trimmed by 5 bases and the J gene end by 4 bases; junction bases not matched to a gene: 10. CDR3 DNA: TGTGCCAGCAGCCCCGGGACAGGGGTCCGGATTAATGAAAAACTGTTTTTT. Translated, it gives CASSPGTGVRINEKLFF.

This clone has just a few counts. The rearrangement links TRBV29-1 to TRBJ2-1; 7 nucleotides align to TRBD1. Looked up from germline, CDR1 is SQVTM and CDR2 is ANQGSEA. Trimming removed 1 base from V and 6 bases from J; junction bases left unmatched: 9. This CDR3 is built from 15 residues. The CDR3 region has the DNA TGCAGCGTTGAAGCCTTAGGACAGGACCCCAATGAGCAGTTCTTC. Translating it yields CSVEALGQDPNEQFF.

V and J are TRBV5-4 and TRBJ1-3, with D uncertain. Trimming left V 3 bases short and J 3 bases short, with 10 bases between. The CDR3 sequence is 14 residues long. Germline CDR1 and CDR2: SGHNT and YYREEE (reference sequence). The CDR3 sequence is CASSSPGSGNTIYF. The CDR3 DNA reads as TGTGCCAGCAGCTCCCCAGGCAGTGGAAACACCATATATTTT.

This chain uses TRBV7-3 with TRBJ1-2; the D gene is possibly TRBD1 (6 bases). Looked up from germline, CDR1 is SGHTA and CDR2 is FQGTGA. CDR3 length equals 14 residues. V was cut by 1 base and J by 3 bases, with 9 bases left in between. The DNA for the CDR3 is TGTGCCAGCAGCTTAAACAGGGTAGACTATGGCTACACCTTC. Protein: CASSLNRVDYGYTF.

V usage is TRBV6-5 and J usage is TRBJ2-7, with TRBD2 matching 8 bases. This CDR3 comprises 15 residues. Looked up from germline, CDR1 is MNHEY and CDR2 is SVGAGI. V trimming: 6 bases; J trimming: 0 bases; junction bases outside the gene matches: 7. The DNA for the CDR3 is TGTGCCAGCAGCCAAACCGGGACTAGCTCCTACGAGCAGTACTTC. Translation gives CASSQTGTSSYEQYF.

The chain employs TRBV18 and TRBJ1-6; D might be TRBD1 (5 bases). Germline values: CDR1 KGHSH, CDR2 LQKENI. The germline V and J ends were trimmed by 3 bases and 13 bases, with 16 bases remaining between them. CDR3 length: 14 residues. In DNA, the CDR3 is TGTGCCAGCTCACCGGGAGGCGGGACCTTTCCCCTCCACTTT. Amino acids: CASSPGGGTFPLHF.

The rearrangement uses TRBV4-1 and TRBJ1-5; D remains ambiguous. Germline lookup yields CDR1 MGHRA and CDR2 YSYEKL. The CDR3 extends over 16 amino acids. Trimming cost V 0 bases and J 1 base, with 10 bases left between them. The CDR3 nucleotides are TGCGCCAGCAGCCAAGAGAGTTTTAAGAGCAATCAGCCCCAGCATTTT. This translates into CASSQESFKSNQPQHF.

The chain carries TRBV15 and TRBJ2-2; maybe TRBD1 (5 bases). Germline loops: CDR1 LNHNV, CDR2 YYDKDF (reference sequence). The germline V and J ends were trimmed by 3 bases and 0 bases, with 17 bases remaining between them. The CDR3 runs to 18 residues. CDR3 sequence reads: CATSSRRQLIANTGELFF. CDR3 DNA sequence: TGTGCCACCAGCAGTAGACGACAGTTGATCGCGAACACCGGGGAGCTGTTTTTT.

This sequence joins TRBV5-1 and TRBJ2-5, with D perhaps given as TRBD1 or TRBD2 (5 bases each). The CDR3 consists of 15 residues. Germline CDR1 reads SGHRS; CDR2 reads YFSETQ. Trimming shortened V by 0 bases and J by 4 bases, and 13 bases separated the two germline ends. The CDR3 bases are TGCGCCAGCAGCTTGGGAGGGGCAGGCAGAGAGACCCAGTACTTC. Amino acid sequence: CASSLGGAGRETQYF. The whole variable domain, remainder taken from reference TRBV5-1 and TRBJ2-5, is KAGVTQTPRYLIKTRGQQVTLSCSPISGHRSVSWYQQTPGQGLQFLFEYFSETQRNKGNFPGRFSGRQFSNSRSEMNVSTLELGDSALYLCASSLGGAGRETQYFGPGTRLLVL.

This sequence joins TRBV30 and TRBJ2-2, with TRBD1 matching over 7 bases. CDR3 length: 15 amino acids. After removal of 0 bases from V and 3 bases from J, the junction contained 4 bases not matched to a gene. Germline-derived CDR1 and CDR2 are GTSNPN and SVGIG (reference sequence). The CDR3 sequence is CAWSVTGKDTGELFF. As DNA, the CDR3 is TGTGCCTGGAGTGTGACAGGGAAGGACACCGGGGAGCTGTTTTTT.

CDR3: CASSEDNRVYGYTF. For the CDR3, the DNA is TGTGCCAGCAGTGAAGACAACAGGGTCTATGGCTACACCTTC. This chain connects TRBV2 to TRBJ1-2; a weak D match, TRBD1 (6 bases). Germline V lookup: CDR1 SNHLY, CDR2 FYNNEI. V lost 1 base, J lost 4 bases, and 10 bases lay in between. The CDR3 contains 14 residues.

The chain recombines TRBV24-1 with TRBJ2-2, with 9 bases matching TRBD1. The V gene end was trimmed by 5 bases and the J gene end by 4 bases; junction bases not matched to a gene: 7. The CDR3 has 16 amino acids. Looked up from germline, CDR1 is KGHDR and CDR2 is SFDVKD. For the CDR3, the DNA is TGTGCCACCAGTGTTAGAGACAGGGGGTCCACCGGGGAGCTGTTTTTT. Its protein product is CATSVRDRGSTGELFF.

The V and J genes are TRBV6-4 and TRBJ1-6, with a tentative D call TRBD1 (6 bases). The CDR3 has 15 residues. The ends were cut back, 6 bases at V and 6 bases at J, with 15 bases in the middle. Germline loops: CDR1 MRHNA, CDR2 SNTAGT. CDR3 in amino acids: CASRWGLESNSPLHF. CDR3 in DNA: TGTGCCAGCAGGTGGGGGCTGGAAAGTAATTCACCCCTCCACTTT.

This clone was observed a handful of times. V gene TRBV19 combines with J gene TRBJ1-4, with 10 bases that match TRBD1. Germline assignment: CDR1 LNHDA and CDR2 SQIVND (reference sequence). V was clipped by 5 bases and J by 1 base; unmatched bases: 7. This CDR3 spans 17 amino acids. The CDR3 sequence is CASSSGTGVLTNEKLFF. For the CDR3, the DNA is TGTGCCAGTAGTTCCGGGACAGGGGTATTAACTAATGAAAAACTGTTTTTT.

This clone was counted only a few times. The rearrangement joins TRBV24-1 to TRBJ2-5, with TRBD1 matching 7 bases. J lost 9 bases, V lost 2 bases, and 5 bases had no gene match. Germline assignment: CDR1 KGHDR and CDR2 SFDVKD. The CDR3 loop spans 13 amino acids. The CDR3 region is CATSDWTGLAQYF. The CDR3 bases are TGTGCCACCAGTGATTGGACAGGTCTAGCCCAGTACTTC.

J is TRBJ2-2 and V is TRBV6-1; 11 nucleotides agree with TRBD1. With V trimmed by 5 bases and J by 7 bases, 9 bases remained unmatched. Germline V gene data show CDR1 as MNHNS and CDR2 as SASEGT. CDR3 length: 16 residues. The CDR3 protein is CASSQGQGAHGGELFF. The CDR3 nucleotides are TGTGCCAGCAGTCAAGGACAGGGGGCGCATGGCGGGGAGCTGTTTTTT.

The chain couples TRBV25-1 to TRBJ1-5, with D maybe TRBD1 (5 bases). The CDR3 contains 12 residues. Germline CDR1 reads MGHDK; CDR2 reads SYGVNS. V lost 3 bases and J 11 bases, leaving 11 bases between the germline ends. The DNA for the CDR3 is TGTGCCAGCAGTGATGGTGTGGGGGCCCAGCATTTT. It is translated as CASSDGVGAQHF.

In its sample, this clone was seen once. The chain links TRBV5-1 to TRBJ1-4; D is possibly TRBD1 (5 bases). The germline V and J ends were trimmed by 4 bases and 6 bases, with 13 bases remaining between them. This CDR3 comprises 14 residues. Germline V gene lookup returns CDR1 SGHRS and CDR2 YFSETQ. The CDR3 bases are TGCGCCAGCAGCCTCAAGGGGCAGGATGAAAAACTGTTTTTT. Protein sequence: CASSLKGQDEKLFF.

This chain uses TRBV27 with TRBJ1-6; tentative D call: TRBD1 (5 bases). The V and J ends lost 2 bases and 10 bases respectively, with 27 bases between them. This CDR3 contains 19 residues. In germline, CDR1 is MNHEY, CDR2 SMNVEV (reference sequence). The CDR3 region has the DNA TGTGCCAGCAGTTTAAGGGGCCCTTGGACTACACCGTTGGCGTCACCCCTCCACTTT. Residues: CASSLRGPWTTPLASPLHF.

This chain connects TRBV18 to TRBJ1-3, with D possibly TRBD1 on 5 matching bases. V gave up 4 bases and J gave up 4 bases, with 8 bases separating them. Germline V gene data show CDR1 as KGHSH and CDR2 as LQKENI. The CDR3 consists of 13 residues. CDR3 nucleotide sequence: TGTGCCAGCTCACGGGACGGAGGAAACACCATATATTTT. As protein: CASSRDGGNTIYF.

The chain couples TRBV28 to TRBJ2-4; 7 bases agree with TRBD2. The CDR3 spans 17 residues. Germline V gene data show CDR1 as MDHEN and CDR2 as SYDVKM. J was trimmed by 0 bases and V by 8 bases; bases with no gene match: 13. This CDR3 is CASLGAGSLSAKNIQYF. In nucleotides, the CDR3 is TGTGCCAGCCTAGGAGCGGGGTCCCTCTCAGCCAAAAACATTCAGTACTTC.

The V and J genes are TRBV28 and TRBJ1-6, with TRBD1 as a possible D gene (5 bases). Trimming pared 7 bases from V and 9 bases from J, leaving 13 bases between. The CDR3 runs to 13 residues. Germline CDR1 is MDHEN and CDR2 is SYDVKM. CDR3 residues: CASNRGVISPLHF. The CDR3 region has the DNA TGTGCCAGCAACAGAGGGGTAATTTCACCCCTCCACTTT. Using reference TRBV28 and TRBJ1-6 for the parts outside the CDR3, the full variable domain is DVKVTQSSRYLVKRTGEKVFLECVQDMDHENMFWYRQDPGLGLRLIYFSYDVKMKEKGDIPEGYSVSREKKERFSLILESASTNQTSMYLCASNRGVISPLHFGNGTRLTVT.